The rows below give T cell receptor beta chains drawn from one sample of a study of monozygotic twins with inflammatory bowel disease. TCRdb reprocessed the 5' RACE reads and stores each CDR3 protein as one record, lacking DNA. The ten most abundant clones cover over 5.5% of a sample with hundreds of thousands of distinct CDR3 sequences. Material: blood. The origin of the receptors is a human donor with ulcerative colitis or Crohn's disease, or a healthy co-twin of an affected twin (not recorded which). Both conserved end residues are part of each CDR3.

j_call	v_call	cdr3_aa
TRBJ2-5	TRBV5-6	CASSPGGILAETQYF
TRBJ1-5	TRBV5-6	CASSLAQGQPQHF
TRBJ2-7	TRBV7-2	CASSLSSGALSEQYF
TRBJ2-5	TRBV4-2	CASSQVPWGTVEETQYF
TRBJ1-1	TRBV7-6	CASSLEDRLAVNTEAFF
TRBJ2-7	TRBV28	CASTLSSYEQYF
TRBJ2-1	TRBV30	CAWKTSLHEQFF
TRBJ2-4	TRBV28	CASSSSRTGNIQYF
TRBJ1-4	TRBV12-3/TRBV12-4	CASSLWGKLFF
TRBJ2-7	TRBV12-3/TRBV12-4	CASSLDRWAYEQYF